Presented here are 7 T cell receptor beta chains from one specimen sequenced in a study of beta chain features in type 1 diabetes. General observations from the study: In every one of the four CD4+ subsets, TCRB CDR3s were moderately but significantly shorter in Type 1 diabetes patients.

TCRB transcripts that were expressed got sequenced, as all of the isolated RNA had been reverse transcribed. Profiled with immunoSEQ multiplex PCR; TCRdb holds only in-frame clones, not every one. The sample records about 650,000 clones, 9.5% to 15% being singletons. These receptors have no identified antigens. What was sequenced was naive CD4+ T cells from blood. Receptors originate from a young man with type 1 diabetes.

This clone was picked up a small number of times. CDR3 sequence: CSVRGGYEQYF. The CDR3 nucleotides read TGCAGTGTTCGAGGGGGCTACGAGCAGTACTTC. The chain carries TRBV20-1 and TRBJ2-7, with a weak D call TRBD1 (6 bases). Germline CDR1 DFQATT, CDR2 SNEGSKA (reference sequence). The CDR3 extends over 11 amino acids. V was trimmed by 7 bases and J by 3 bases, leaving 10 bases between them.

This clone was counted only a few times. The chain has TRBV15 and TRBJ1-5; D gene unclear. Germline CDR1 LNHNV, CDR2 YYDKDF (reference sequence). This CDR3 region has 15 residues. Trimming left V 1 base short and J 2 bases short, with 9 bases between. The CDR3 nucleotides read TGTGCCACCAGCAGAGGGGGAATCCGCAATCAGCCCCAGCATTTT. Translating gives CATSRGGIRNQPQHF.

This clone has more than one count but fewer than ten. The gene calls are TRBV5-4 and TRBJ2-1, with D perhaps matching TRBD1 (6 bases). The CDR3 runs 15 residues. The germline V gene has CDR1 SGHNT and CDR2 YYREEE (reference sequence). V shed 1 base and J shed 3 bases, with 11 bases lying between them. The CDR3 reads CASSLSRGFYNEQFF. The CDR3 region has the DNA TGTGCCAGCAGCTTGTCCAGGGGATTCTACAATGAGCAGTTCTTC.

The rearrangement uses TRBV30 and TRBJ2-7; possibly TRBD1 for D (5 bases). The CDR3 consists of 12 residues. Trimming shortened V by 1 base and J by 3 bases, and 7 bases separated the two germline ends. The V gene's germline CDR1 is GTSNPN and CDR2 SVGIG (reference sequence). CDR3 protein: CAWSGRGYEQYF. The CDR3 bases are TGTGCCTGGAGTGGTAGGGGCTACGAGCAGTACTTC.

V is TRBV9 and J is TRBJ2-7; 7 positions match TRBD1. Germline V gives CDR1 SGDLS, CDR2 YYNGEE. There are 14 residues in the CDR3. Trimming took 4 bases from V and 2 from J; bases not matched to a gene: 6. The CDR3 loop reads CASSPSTGTYEQYF. The CDR3 DNA sequence: TGTGCCAGCAGCCCCTCGACAGGGACCTACGAGCAGTACTTC.

V is TRBV5-1 and J is TRBJ1-6; D not certain. The CDR3 is 15 residues long. The V end lost 1 base, the J end lost 4 bases, and 9 bases lay between the germline ends. From germline, CDR1 is SGHRS and CDR2 YFSETQ. The CDR3 sequence: CASSLLTEYNSPLHF. The DNA of the CDR3 is TGCGCCAGCAGCTTGCTTACAGAGTATAATTCACCCCTCCACTTT.

This clone turned up a few times. The rearrangement links TRBV25-1 to TRBJ1-2; the D gene is possibly TRBD1 (6 bases). The CDR3 is 13 amino acids. The V end lost 6 bases, the J end lost 6 bases, and 14 bases lay between the germline ends. CDR1 is MGHDK and CDR2 is SYGVNS in the germline V gene. CDR3 loop: CASRQQGSDGYTF. The CDR3 coding sequence is TGTGCCAGCAGGCAACAGGGTAGCGATGGCTACACCTTC.